This TCR beta chain was documented in a study of neurological immune-mediated disorders. MiXCR, applied by TCRdb to the 5' RACE reads, yields one record per CDR3 protein. This table has under 50,000 distinct CDR3 sequences, roughly 23% appearing once. The V end lost 6 bases, the J end lost 3 bases, and 15 bases lay between the germline ends. This CDR3 has 13 amino acids. Germline V gives CDR1 DFQATT, CDR2 SNEGSKA (reference sequence). This clonotype was seen ten or more times. The chain has TRBV20-1 and TRBJ2-7; D is possibly TRBD1 (6 bases). Sample: PBMCs. The receptor was isolated from a woman between 70 and 85 years old in good health. CDR3 DNA: TGCAGTGCCACAGGTGGCAGGGGCTACGAGCAGTACTTC. Protein product: CSATGGRGYEQYF.